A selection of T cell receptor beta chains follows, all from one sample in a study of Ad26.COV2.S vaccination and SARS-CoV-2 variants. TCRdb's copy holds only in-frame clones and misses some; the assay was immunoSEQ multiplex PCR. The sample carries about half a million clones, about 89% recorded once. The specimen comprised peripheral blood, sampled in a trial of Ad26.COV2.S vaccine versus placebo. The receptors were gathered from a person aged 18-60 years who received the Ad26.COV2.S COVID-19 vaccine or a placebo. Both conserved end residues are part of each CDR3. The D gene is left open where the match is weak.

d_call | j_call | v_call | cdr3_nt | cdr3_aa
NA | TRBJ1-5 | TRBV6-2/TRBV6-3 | TGTGCCAGCAGTTACCCTGCTCAGCCCCAGCATTTT | CASSYPAQPQHF
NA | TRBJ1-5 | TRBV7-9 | TGTGCCAGCAGCTTAGCGGGAAATAGCAATCAGCCCCAGCATTTT | CASSLAGNSNQPQHF
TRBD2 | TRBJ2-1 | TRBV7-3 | TGTGCCAGCAGCTTAACAGGACTAGCGGGGCAGCAGTTCTTC | CASSLTGLAGQQFF
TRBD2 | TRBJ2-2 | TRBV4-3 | TGCGCCAGCAGCCAAGAGCGGGGGAAGGCCGGGGAGCTGTTTTTT | CASSQERGKAGELFF
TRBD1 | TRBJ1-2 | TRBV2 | TGTGCCAGCAAAGGGGACAGTCAAAACTATGGCTACACCTTC | CASKGDSQNYGYTF
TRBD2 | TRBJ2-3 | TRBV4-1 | TGCGCCAGCAGCCAAGATAGGTCTAGCGGGGCGCTAGATACGCAGTATTTT | CASSQDRSSGALDTQYF
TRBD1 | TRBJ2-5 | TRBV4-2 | TGTGCCAGCAGCCAAGGAGACAGGGGAGGATTTTTATCGGCGGAGACCCAGTACTTC | CASSQGDRGGFLSAETQYF
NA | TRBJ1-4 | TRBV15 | TGTGCCACCAGCAGAGATGGAGGGGCAACTAATGAAAAACTGTTTTTT | CATSRDGGATNEKLFF
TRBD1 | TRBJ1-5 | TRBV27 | TGTGCCAGCAGTTCCCTAAAAGACAGGGTCGTTAATCAGCCCCAGCATTTT | CASSSLKDRVVNQPQHF
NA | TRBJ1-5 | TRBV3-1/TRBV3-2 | TGTGCCAGCGGCGGCGGAGACAATCAGCCCCAGCATTTT | CASGGGDNQPQHF
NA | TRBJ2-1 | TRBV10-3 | TGTGCCATCAGTGAACAGGGCTACAATGAGCAGTTCTTC | CAISEQGYNEQFF
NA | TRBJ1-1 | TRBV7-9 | TGTGCCAGCAGCATGCTAAACACTGAAGCTTTCTTT | CASSMLNTEAFF
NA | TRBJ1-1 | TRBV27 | TGTGCCAGCAGTTTAGTCCGGAACACTGAAGCTTTCTTT | CASSLVRNTEAFF
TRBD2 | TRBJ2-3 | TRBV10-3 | TGTGCCATCGGGACTAGCGGTGTCTCAGATACGCAGTATTTT | CAIGTSGVSDTQYF
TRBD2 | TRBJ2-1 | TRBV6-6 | TGTGCCAGCAGTTATACAAGGACTAGCGTCTACAATGAGCAGTTCTTC | CASSYTRTSVYNEQFF
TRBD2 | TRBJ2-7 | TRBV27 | TGTGCCAGCAGTTTAGTGACTAGCGGACGGGGTGAGCAGTACTTC | CASSLVTSGRGEQYF
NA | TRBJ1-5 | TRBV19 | TGTGCCAGTAGTGACAGGTCCTATAGCAATCAGCCCCAGCATTTT | CASSDRSYSNQPQHF